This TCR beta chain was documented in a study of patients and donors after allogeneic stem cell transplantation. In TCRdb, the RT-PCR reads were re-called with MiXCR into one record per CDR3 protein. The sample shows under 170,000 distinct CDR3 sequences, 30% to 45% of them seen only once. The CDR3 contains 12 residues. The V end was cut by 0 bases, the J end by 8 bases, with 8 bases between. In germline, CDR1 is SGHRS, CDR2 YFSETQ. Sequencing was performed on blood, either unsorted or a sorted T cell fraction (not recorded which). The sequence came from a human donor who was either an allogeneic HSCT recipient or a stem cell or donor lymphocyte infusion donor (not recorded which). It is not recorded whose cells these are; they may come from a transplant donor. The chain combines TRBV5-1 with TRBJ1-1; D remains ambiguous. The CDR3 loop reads CASSLGAGEAFF. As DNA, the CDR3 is TGCGCCAGCAGCTTGGGGGCAGGAGAAGCTTTCTTT.